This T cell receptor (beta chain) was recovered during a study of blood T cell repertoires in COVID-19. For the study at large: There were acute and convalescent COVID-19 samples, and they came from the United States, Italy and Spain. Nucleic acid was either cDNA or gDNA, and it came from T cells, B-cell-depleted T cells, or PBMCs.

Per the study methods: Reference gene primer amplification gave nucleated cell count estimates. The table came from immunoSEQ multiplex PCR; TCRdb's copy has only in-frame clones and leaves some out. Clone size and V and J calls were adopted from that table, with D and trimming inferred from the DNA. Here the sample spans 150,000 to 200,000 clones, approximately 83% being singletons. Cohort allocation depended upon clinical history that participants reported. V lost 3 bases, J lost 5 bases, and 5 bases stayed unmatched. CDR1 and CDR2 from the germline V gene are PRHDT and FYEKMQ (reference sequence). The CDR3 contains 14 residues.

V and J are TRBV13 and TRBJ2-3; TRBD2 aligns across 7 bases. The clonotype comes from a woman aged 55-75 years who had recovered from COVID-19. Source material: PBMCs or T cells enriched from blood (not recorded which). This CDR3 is CASSFRERGDTQYF. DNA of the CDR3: TGTGCCAGCAGCTTTCGGGAGCGGGGAGATACGCAGTATTTT.